The text below deals with one T cell receptor (beta chain). The authors prepared the TCRbeta library with unique molecular identifiers. TCRdb used MiXCR to reprocess the PCR reads, holding one entry per CDR3 protein. The sample holds about 610,000 distinct CDR3 sequences; about 10% are singletons and the top ten take around 4%. The sample belongs to a study of T-cell reconstitution after alpha-beta-depleted transplantation in children. The V gene end was trimmed by 3 bases and the J gene end by 1 base; junction bases not matched to a gene: 1. The germline V gene encodes CDR1 KGHDR and CDR2 SFDVKD. The CDR3 is 16 amino acids.

The source of this sequence is a human donor who donated a stem cell graft to a child with acute myeloid leukemia. The rearrangement uses TRBV24-1 and TRBJ2-6, with TRBD1 matching 8 bases. Sequences were derived from PBMCs from the stem cell graft donor, sampled from the stem cell graft. DNA of the CDR3: TGTGCCACCAGTGATCGACAGGGGTCTGGGGCCAACGTCCTGACTTTC. Protein sequence: CATSDRQGSGANVLTF.